The 6 T cell receptor beta chains listed next were all sequenced from one sample in a study of T cell responses to AZD1222 COVID-19 vaccine. Only in-frame clones appear in the TCRdb table, and some are missing; sequencing was by immunoSEQ multiplex PCR. The table records around 140,000 clones, approximately 91% of them present only once. The input for sequencing was peripheral blood, taken 28 days after the second AZD1222 dose. These receptors were obtained from an adult who received the AZD1222 COVID-19 vaccine.

The gene calls are TRBV7-3 and TRBJ2-1; D not resolved. V was clipped by 5 bases and J by 12 bases, with 14 bases between them. The germline V gene has CDR1 SGHTA and CDR2 FQGTGA. There are 12 residues in the CDR3. This CDR3 is CASSLGVERQFF. CDR3 DNA: TGTGCCAGCAGCCTCGGCGTGGAGAGGCAGTTCTTC.

As for this clone: A read error may produce the germline difference seen at one junction end. The chain carries TRBV12-3 or TRBV12-4 and TRBJ1-1; possible D gene TRBD1, 5 bases. The CDR3 contains 12 residues. CDR3 protein: CASSLGPPLRSF. The CDR3 coding sequence is TGTGCCAGCAGCCTGGGGCCCCCGTTGCGAAGCTTT.

This chain links TRBV27 with TRBJ1-5, with TRBD1 matching over 11 bases. Germline V gene sequence: CDR1 MNHEY, CDR2 SMNVEV (reference sequence). J was trimmed by 6 bases and V by 3 bases; bases with no gene match: 4. The CDR3 extends over 15 amino acids. Here the CDR3 DNA reads TGTGCCAGCAGTTTGCGGGGACAGGGGGTTCAGCCCCAGCATTTT. Amino acid sequence: CASSLRGQGVQPQHF.

The chain carries TRBV3-1 (or the pseudogene TRBV3-2) and TRBJ2-3, with D possibly being TRBD2 (5 bases). The V end was cut by 0 bases, the J end by 4 bases, with 23 bases between. CDR1 is LGHDT, CDR2 YNNKEL, per germline (reference sequence). The CDR3 runs to 19 residues. The CDR3 bases are TGTGCCAGCAGCCAAGATAAACGCGGAGGTGTTGAAGGCCCAGATACGCAGTATTTT. Translating gives CASSQDKRGGVEGPDTQYF.

The genes are TRBV5-6 and TRBJ1-6; the match to TRBD1 covers 7 bases. Germline values: CDR1 SGHDT, CDR2 YYEEEE. J lost 7 bases, V lost 4 bases, and 5 bases had no gene match. The CDR3 consists of 14 residues. The CDR3 here is CASSARDRNSPLHF. The DNA of the CDR3 is TGTGCCAGCAGCGCCCGGGACAGAAATTCACCCCTCCACTTT.

The V and J genes are TRBV4-1 and TRBJ1-3, with D tentatively TRBD1 (6 bases). V lost 5 bases and J lost 7, with 21 bases in between. The CDR3 has 16 amino acids. Germline CDR1 is MGHRA and CDR2 is YSYEKL. Written as DNA, the CDR3 is TGCGCCAGCAGCATCCAGGTTGGGCAGGGGCGGAACACCATATATTTT. Translated, it gives CASSIQVGQGRNTIYF.